This T cell receptor (beta chain) was recorded in a study of T cell responses to AZD1222 COVID-19 vaccine. Notes on the study in general: Females outnumbered males among donors, who were mostly white British; clonal diversity was possibly underestimated. The number of AZD1222 recipients seropositive at baseline was only five to seven.

Assay used: immunoSEQ multiplex PCR; TCRdb lists only in-frame clones, some missing. Seen here are 150,000 or so clones, around 87% observed once, and the top ten hold about 9%. The analysis combined second doses at about 4 or about 12 weeks. The V gene's germline CDR1 is ENHRY and CDR2 SYGVKD. Losses at the gene ends were 5 bases for V and 8 bases for J; bases not matched to a gene: 9. This CDR3 is built from 15 residues. In regard to this clone: Its antigen is unidentified.

This receptor was identified in an adult who received the AZD1222 COVID-19 vaccine. Source: peripheral blood, taken 28 days after the second AZD1222 dose. This chain links TRBV10-3 with TRBJ1-2; 12 bases are a match to TRBD1. In DNA, the CDR3 is TGTGCCATCAGTAAAGCCGGGACAGGGGGCGGAGGCTACACCTTC. It encodes CAISKAGTGGGGYTF.